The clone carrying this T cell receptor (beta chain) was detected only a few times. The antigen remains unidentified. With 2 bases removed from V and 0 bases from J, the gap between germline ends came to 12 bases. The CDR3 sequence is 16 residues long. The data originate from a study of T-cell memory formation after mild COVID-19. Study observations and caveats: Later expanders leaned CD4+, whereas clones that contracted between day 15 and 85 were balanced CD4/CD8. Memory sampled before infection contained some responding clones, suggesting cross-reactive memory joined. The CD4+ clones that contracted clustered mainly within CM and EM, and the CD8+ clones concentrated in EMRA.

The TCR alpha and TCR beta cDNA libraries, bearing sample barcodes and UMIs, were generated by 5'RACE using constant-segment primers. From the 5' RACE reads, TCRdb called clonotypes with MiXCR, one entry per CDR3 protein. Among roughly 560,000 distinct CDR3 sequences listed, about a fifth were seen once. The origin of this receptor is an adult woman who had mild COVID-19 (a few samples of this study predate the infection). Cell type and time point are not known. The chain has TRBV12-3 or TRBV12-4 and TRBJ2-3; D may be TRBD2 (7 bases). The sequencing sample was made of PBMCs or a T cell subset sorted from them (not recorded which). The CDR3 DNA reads TGTGCCAGCAGTTTAAGGGGGACTATTAGCACAGATACGCAGTATTTT. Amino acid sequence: CASSLRGTISTDTQYF.